A selection of T cell receptor beta chains follows, all from one sample in a study of blood T cell repertoires in COVID-19. Using immunoSEQ multiplex PCR, the repertoire was profiled, and TCRdb retains in-frame clones only, with some absent. The profile shows around 260,000 clones, around 83% of them singletons. Input material: peripheral blood. The origin of the receptors is a man aged 18 to 29 with active or convalescent COVID-19. Each CDR3 is given without its conserved first and last residue. Not all rows give a size; the values are once, few, many and, for expanded clones, a class.

j_call clone_size v_call cdr3_aa
TRBJ1-5 NA TRBV27 ASRGGQADQPQH
TRBJ2-3 NA TRBV28 ASSSQSWRGGIDTQY
TRBJ1-4 NA TRBV30 AWSTPGGTTD
TRBJ2-1 NA TRBV6-5 ASSLLAGVNEQF
TRBJ2-7 NA TRBV28 ASSLPGGFYEQY
TRBJ1-6 NA TRBV5-4 ASGRDNNSPLH
TRBJ2-3 few TRBV19 ASSELTSGRLDTQY
TRBJ2-4 NA TRBV11-2 ASSSPDGDIQY
TRBJ1-4 NA TRBV6-1 ASSVTGGGEKLF
TRBJ1-1 NA TRBV28 ASSVGGGVDTEAF
TRBJ1-2 NA TRBV23-1 ASSQLSQGVRYGYT
TRBJ2-5 NA TRBV5-1 ASSSSQETQY
TRBJ1-5 NA TRBV6-5 ASSSGGGQPQH
TRBJ1-2 once TRBV27 ASSFATGYGYT
TRBJ1-4 NA TRBV10-2 ASSETGGEKLF
TRBJ2-3 NA TRBV11-2 ASSPGISTDTQY
TRBJ1-3 NA TRBV6-5 AGPGNTIY
TRBJ2-1 NA TRBV15 ATSSVRSSSYNEQF
TRBJ2-7 NA TRBV7-2 ASSLVASGNPYEQY
TRBJ2-2 NA TRBV7-9 ASRPGQGILNGELF
TRBJ2-1 NA TRBV5-8 ASTKWLAGYNEQF
TRBJ1-4 NA TRBV6-5 ASRRQGMGEKLF
TRBJ2-5 NA TRBV28 ASSYARETQY
TRBJ1-4 few TRBV2 ATAGGDEKLF